Presented here are 11 T cell receptor beta chains from one specimen sequenced in a study of cytomegalovirus exposure and HLA in healthy donors. 13 Jbeta primers and 60 Vbeta primers were used for the PCR. Assay used: immunoSEQ multiplex PCR; TCRdb lists only in-frame clones, some missing. The data hold 100,000 to 150,000 clones, with 70% to 80% observed a single time. The sample consisted of PBMCs. Receptors were obtained from a woman aged 45-65 years in good health and CMV-seronegative.

The chain has TRBV9 and TRBJ2-3; 7 bases are a match to TRBD2. Germline V lookup: CDR1 SGDLS, CDR2 YYNGEE. V lost 3 bases, J lost 2 bases, and 9 bases stayed unmatched. This CDR3 is 16 amino acids long. Written as DNA, the CDR3 is TGTGCCAGCAGCGGCGGGAGTCTGACGTACACAGATACGCAGTATTTT. Translated, it gives CASSGGSLTYTDTQYF.

The rearrangement joins TRBV2 to TRBJ1-2; 12 bases are a match to TRBD1. V shed 8 bases and J 1 base; nucleotides not matched to a gene: 5. The CDR3 runs 15 residues. CDR1 is SNHLY and CDR2 is FYNNEI in the germline V gene. The CDR3 reads CASGDRGLFNYGYTF. The CDR3 DNA follows: TGTGCCAGCGGGGACAGGGGGCTTTTTAACTATGGCTACACCTTC.

This chain joins TRBV6-6 and TRBJ1-1; D gene unclear. Trimming took off 2 bases at V and 4 bases at J, with 5 bases between the two ends. The CDR3 sequence is 12 residues long. Germline CDR1 and CDR2: MNHNY and SVGAGI (reference sequence). The CDR3 loop is CASSYGRTEAFF. CDR3 nucleotides: TGTGCCAGCAGTTACGGGCGCACTGAAGCTTTCTTT.

This chain uses TRBV6-5 with TRBJ2-1, with TRBD2 matching over 8 bases. V lost 2 bases and J lost 3; bases outside the gene matches: 3. Germline CDR1 and CDR2: MNHEY and SVGAGI. CDR3 length equals 15 residues. CDR3 nucleotides: TGTGCCAGCAGTTACACCCGGGGGGGCTACAATGAGCAGTTCTTC. Translation: CASSYTRGGYNEQFF.

This sequence joins TRBV28 and TRBJ1-5; D may be TRBD1 (6 bases). The CDR3 is 16 amino acids. The ends were cut back, 4 bases at V and 1 base at J, with 14 bases in the middle. Germline V gene lookup returns CDR1 MDHEN and CDR2 SYDVKM. In DNA, the CDR3 is TGTGCCAGCAGTTCGTGGACAGTTAGAAGCAATCAGCCCCAGCATTTT. Protein product: CASSSWTVRSNQPQHF.

The V call is TRBV7-2, the J call TRBJ2-1; 10 nucleotides line up with TRBD2. This CDR3 comprises 15 residues. J lost 8 bases, V lost 6 bases, and 10 bases had no gene match. Germline assignment: CDR1 SGHTA and CDR2 FQGNSA. The CDR3 sequence: CASRVVASGSHEQFF. The CDR3 DNA sequence: TGTGCCAGCAGAGTGGTGGCTAGCGGGAGCCATGAGCAGTTCTTC.

This clone was counted once. The chain links TRBV2 to TRBJ2-3; D is unclear. The CDR3 loop spans 14 amino acids. V dropped 6 bases and J dropped 4 bases, with 14 bases sitting between them. The germline V gene has CDR1 SNHLY and CDR2 FYNNEI. In DNA form, the CDR3 reads TGTGCCAGCAGGGCTGAAGTAGCCGCAGATACGCAGTATTTT. Translated: CASRAEVAADTQYF.

The chain links TRBV4-3 to TRBJ2-1, with 11 bases matching TRBD2. The V gene's germline CDR1 is LGHNA and CDR2 YSLEER. The CDR3 runs 17 residues. The trim removed 0 bases at V and 4 bases at J, leaving 5 bases unmatched. CDR3 DNA: TGCGCCAGCAGCCAAGATATGGGGACTAGCGGTTACAATGAGCAGTTCTTC. This gives the protein CASSQDMGTSGYNEQFF.

The chain carries TRBV5-1 and TRBJ1-1; D is unclear. V was pared by 0 bases and J by 1 base, with 10 bases between. Germline lookup yields CDR1 SGHRS and CDR2 YFSETQ. This CDR3 spans 15 amino acids. The CDR3 reads CASSLEFAENTEAFF. Written as DNA, the CDR3 is TGCGCCAGCAGCTTGGAATTCGCAGAGAACACTGAAGCTTTCTTT.

The chain carries TRBV11-1 and TRBJ2-7; TRBD2 is a possible D gene (6 bases). CDR1 SGHAT and CDR2 FQDESV come from the germline V gene (reference sequence). V lost 5 bases and J lost 0, with 14 bases in between. This CDR3 has 15 amino acids. The CDR3 nucleotides are TGTGCCAGCAGCCGCTCCGCCGGGAGCTCCTACGAGCAGTACGTC. Protein product: CASSRSAGSSYEQYV.

The chain joins TRBV29-1 to TRBJ1-2, with TRBD1 matching over 9 bases. In germline, CDR1 is SQVTM, CDR2 ANQGSEA. The CDR3 contains 17 residues. Trimming at V came to 7 bases and at J to 1 base, leaving 16 bases not matched to a gene. The CDR3 coding sequence is TGCAGCGCCGACCCTCCCACAGGGGGCTGGGGTAACTATGGCTACACCTTC. Residues: CSADPPTGGWGNYGYTF.